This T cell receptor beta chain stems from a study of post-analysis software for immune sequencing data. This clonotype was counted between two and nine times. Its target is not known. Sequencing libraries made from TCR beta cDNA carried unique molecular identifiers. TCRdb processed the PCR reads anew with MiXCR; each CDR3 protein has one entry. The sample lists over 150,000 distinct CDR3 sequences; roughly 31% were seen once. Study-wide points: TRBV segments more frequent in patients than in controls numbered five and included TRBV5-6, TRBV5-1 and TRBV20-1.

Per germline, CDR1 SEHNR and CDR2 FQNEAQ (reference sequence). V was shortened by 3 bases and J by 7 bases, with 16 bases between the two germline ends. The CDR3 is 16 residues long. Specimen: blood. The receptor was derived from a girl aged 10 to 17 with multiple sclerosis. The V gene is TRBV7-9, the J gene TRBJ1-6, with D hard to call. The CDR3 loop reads CASSLSSPGGNSPLHF. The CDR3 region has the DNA TGTGCCAGCAGCTTGTCCAGCCCGGGAGGCAATTCACCCCTCCACTTT.